This T cell receptor (beta chain) originates from a study of cytomegalovirus exposure and HLA in healthy donors. Study observations and caveats: Upon later analysis, HLA-associated TCR beta chains proved more clonally expanded than other, equally common chains. The productive fraction for most TCR beta V segments was about 87% or about 30% in an earlier analysis. Among TCR sequences, most were rare, though some public TCRs appeared in many donors.

This PCR relied on a set of 60 Vbeta primers and 13 Jbeta primers. Produced via immunoSEQ multiplex PCR; TCRdb's table is partial and in-frame only. The sample carries 85,000 to 100,000 clones, about 80% recorded once. Germline-derived CDR1 and CDR2 are SNHLY and FYNNEI. The CDR3 sequence is 17 residues long. V lost 6 bases, J lost 1 base, and 19 bases lay in between. With respect to this clone: Antigen: not known.

The V call is TRBV2, the J call TRBJ1-5; D call uncertain. The clonotype was recovered from a woman aged 55-75 years in good health and CMV-seronegative. The source material was PBMCs. CDR3 loop: CASRQPGGGSSNQPQHF. In DNA, the CDR3 is TGTGCCAGCAGGCAACCCGGAGGAGGTTCCAGCAATCAGCCCCAGCATTTT.